The source of this TCR beta chain is a study of cytomegalovirus exposure and HLA in healthy donors. The PCR had 60 Vbeta and 13 Jbeta primers. Data came from immunoSEQ multiplex PCR; TCRdb stores just in-frame clones and leaves some out. The top ten clones hold 3.8% of a sample with approximately 190,000 clones, 81% of them seen once. There are a few counts of this clone. The CDR3 runs to 13 residues. V shed 2 bases and J shed 1 base, with 8 bases lying between them. The germline CDR1 and CDR2 sequences are GTSNPN and SVGIG (reference sequence). The chain recombines TRBV30 with TRBJ1-1; D remains unclear. The origin of this receptor is a man aged 45-60 years in good health and CMV-seronegative. The specimen sequenced was PBMCs. CDR3 loop: CAWSFRQNTEAFF. CDR3 nucleotides: TGTGCCTGGAGTTTCAGACAGAACACTGAAGCTTTCTTT.